This TCR beta chain was recovered during a study of blood T cell repertoires in COVID-19. Germline values: CDR1 SNHLY, CDR2 FYNNEI. V gave up 5 bases and J gave up 6 bases, with 11 bases separating them. This CDR3 is 14 amino acids long. This table comes from immunoSEQ multiplex PCR, and its TCRdb copy is limited to in-frame clones, with some not included. This table has around 68,000 clones, around 88% appearing once. This clonotype originated in a man aged 40-49 years with COVID-19, enrolled during active disease. Sample: peripheral blood. The rearrangement joins TRBV2 to TRBJ1-6; unclear D gene. The chain's CDR3 is CASSITEVNSPLHF. CDR3 DNA sequence: TGTGCCAGCAGTATCACAGAAGTTAATTCACCCCTCCACTTT. The whole variable domain, filled in from reference TRBV2 and TRBJ1-6, reads EPEVTQTPSHQVTQMGQEVILRCVPISNHLYFYWYRQILGQKVEFLVSFYNNEISEKSEIFDDQFSVERPDGSNFTLKIRSTKLEDSAMYFCASSITEVNSPLHFGNGTRLTVT.